A single sample gave rise to the 19 T cell receptor beta chains below, sequenced in a study of early T cells in non-severe SARS-CoV-2 infection. TCRdb re-called the 5' RACE reads with MiXCR, one entry per CDR3 protein. The sample lists 60,000 or so distinct CDR3 sequences, about a tenth occurring once. Sequenced: whole blood. These receptors all stem from an adult who was a healthcare worker with PCR-confirmed SARS-CoV-2 infection or an uninfected control (not recorded which).

The rearrangement links TRBV6-6 to TRBJ1-3, with no clear D. The germline CDR1 and CDR2 sequences are MNHNY and SVGAGI (reference sequence). CDR3 length: 15 amino acids. V gave up 7 bases and J gave up 4 bases, with 17 bases separating them. The CDR3 coding sequence is TGTGCCAGCAATGAGCAGGCCGCTTCGGGAAACACCATATATTTT. This encodes CASNEQAASGNTIYF.

This clonotype was counted a few times. As DNA, the CDR3 is TGTGCCAGCACCCCGGCAGGGGGCACTAATGGCTACACCTTC. Translated, it gives CASTPAGGTNGYTF. The chain has TRBV7-9 and TRBJ1-2; 8 positions match TRBD1. The CDR3 runs 14 residues. With V trimmed by 7 bases and J by 6 bases, 10 bases remained unmatched. Germline values: CDR1 SEHNR, CDR2 FQNEAQ (reference sequence).

This clonotype came up many times. The chain has TRBV6-6 and TRBJ2-2; D is undetermined. The CDR3 loop spans 13 amino acids. V was shortened by 0 bases and J by 5 bases, with 4 bases between the two germline ends. Germline V lookup: CDR1 MNHNY, CDR2 SVGAGI (reference sequence). CDR3 nucleotide sequence: TGTGCCAGCAGTTACTCGTCGACCGGGGAGCTGTTTTTT. Protein: CASSYSSTGELFF.

The chain links TRBV6-2 or TRBV6-3 to TRBJ2-7; 8 nucleotides match TRBD1. V gave up 7 bases and J gave up 2 bases; unmatched junction bases: 10. CDR3 length: 15 residues. Germline CDR1 MNHEY, CDR2 SVGEGT. The CDR3 region has the DNA TGTGCCAGCACCCTTACCGGGACAGGAGCCTACGAGCAGTACTTC. Translating gives CASTLTGTGAYEQYF.

Worth noting for this clonotype: A clone one base away is much larger, so this may be a read error. The genes are TRBV29-1 and TRBJ2-6; D is perhaps TRBD1 (6 bases). Germline CDR1 and CDR2: SQVTM and ANQGSEA. The CDR3 runs 14 residues. The CDR3, as DNA: TGCAGCGTCGGTGGGGGAGCAGGGGCCAACATCCTGACTTTC. Residues: CSVGGGAGANILTF. Filled out from reference TRBV29-1 and TRBJ2-6, the complete variable domain reads SAVISQKPSRDICQRGTSLTIQCQVDSQVTMMFWYRQQPGQSLTLIATANQGSEATYESGFVIDKFPISRPNLTFSTLTVSNMSPEDSSIYLCSVGGGAGANILTFGAGSRLTVL.

This clonotype has a handful of counts. This chain uses TRBV30 with TRBJ2-7, with D perhaps matching TRBD1 (6 bases). The CDR3 contains 13 residues. Germline V lookup: CDR1 GTSNPN, CDR2 SVGIG (reference sequence). Trimming took off 2 bases at V and 3 bases at J, with 11 bases between the two ends. Here the CDR3 DNA reads TGTGCCTGGAGTACAGGGAGTCGCTACGAGCAGTACTTC. This translates into CAWSTGSRYEQYF.

The V call is TRBV4-2, the J call TRBJ2-3, with 12 bases lining up with TRBD2. V trimming: 11 bases; J trimming: 1 base; junction bases outside the gene matches: 10. CDR1 and CDR2 (germline): LGHNA, YNFKEQ. CDR3 length: 16 residues. CDR3 sequence reads: CASTTSGGSGTDTQYF. The CDR3 DNA sequence: TGTGCCTCAACGACTAGCGGGGGTTCTGGCACAGATACGCAGTATTTT.

This clonotype was found many times. The chain couples TRBV18 to TRBJ1-4, with D unresolved. Looked up from germline, CDR1 is KGHSH and CDR2 is LQKENI. CDR3 length: 13 amino acids. V was shortened by 3 bases and J by 7 bases, with 9 bases between the two germline ends. The CDR3 bases are TGTGCCAGCTCACCGGTAGAGGGTGAAAAACTGTTTTTT. Translated, it gives CASSPVEGEKLFF.

This clonotype has just a few counts. The chain employs TRBV7-9 and TRBJ2-2; D ambiguous. The V gene lost 4 bases and the J gene lost 9 bases, with 12 bases spanning the gap. Germline V lookup: CDR1 SEHNR, CDR2 FQNEAQ (reference sequence). CDR3 length: 13 residues. CDR3 sequence: CASSWSWARELFF. CDR3 nucleotides: TGTGCCAGCAGCTGGTCGTGGGCAAGGGAGCTGTTTTTT.

This chain uses TRBV5-1 with TRBJ2-2; TRBD1 might be the D (6 bases). Germline V gene sequence: CDR1 SGHRS, CDR2 YFSETQ. Trimming shortened V by 0 bases and J by 4 bases, and 7 bases separated the two germline ends. This CDR3 contains 14 residues. The chain's CDR3 is CASSLDRATGELFF. The CDR3 DNA sequence: TGCGCCAGCAGCTTGGACAGGGCCACCGGGGAGCTGTTTTTT.

Here the CDR3 DNA reads TGTGCCAGCAGCCCCCGACAGGGAGATTTCTGGGGCTACTCCTACGAGCAGTACTTC. Protein: CASSPRQGDFWGYSYEQYF. The chain combines TRBV3-1 with TRBJ2-7; TRBD1 matches 7 bases. The germline V gene has CDR1 LGHDT and CDR2 YNNKEL (reference sequence). After removal of 4 bases from V and 0 bases from J, the junction contained 18 bases not matched to a gene. CDR3 size: 19 residues.

This clonotype was seen ten or more times. This chain links TRBV12-3 or TRBV12-4 with TRBJ1-1; D remains ambiguous. Trimming took 1 base from V and 0 from J, leaving 9 bases between them. The CDR3 covers 15 residues. CDR3 coding DNA: TGTGCCAGCAGTTTAGGTGAGATATTGAACACTGAAGCTTTCTTT. Translation: CASSLGEILNTEAFF.

The chain uses TRBV12-3 or TRBV12-4 and TRBJ1-2, with a possible D match to TRBD1 (6 bases). This CDR3 has 13 amino acids. V was clipped by 1 base and J by 7 bases, with 10 bases between them. For the CDR3, the DNA is TGTGCCAGCAGTTTAGGGCAGGGGTTTGGCTACACCTTC. It specifies CASSLGQGFGYTF.

This clonotype was found a few times. The chain uses TRBV16 and TRBJ2-7; tentative D call: TRBD1 (5 bases). Germline V gives CDR1 KGHSY, CDR2 FQNENV. The CDR3 spans 13 residues. The germline V and J ends were trimmed by 5 bases and 2 bases, with 10 bases remaining between them. The CDR3 loop is CASSGDRTYEQYF. The DNA of the CDR3 is TGTGCCAGCAGCGGTGACAGAACCTACGAGCAGTACTTC. Based on the CDR3 plus reference TRBV16 and TRBJ2-7, the full variable domain is GEEVAQTPKHLVRGEGQKAKLYCAPIKGHSYVFWYQQVLKNEFKFLISFQNENVFDETGMPKERFSAKCLPNSPCSLEIQATKLEDSAVYFCASSGDRTYEQYFGPGTRLTVT.

The chain employs TRBV6-5 and TRBJ1-1; TRBD1 might be the D (6 bases). The germline CDR1 and CDR2 sequences are MNHEY and SVGAGI. With 5 bases removed from V and 4 bases from J, the gap between germline ends came to 8 bases. CDR3 size: 12 residues. The CDR3 loop reads CASSTRGTEAFF. DNA of the CDR3: TGTGCCAGCAGTACCAGGGGCACTGAAGCTTTCTTT.

J is TRBJ1-2 and V is TRBV19; D gene ambiguous. The germline CDR1 and CDR2 sequences are LNHDA and SQIVND (reference sequence). CDR3 length: 11 amino acids. Trimming stripped 10 bases from V and 6 bases from J, with 12 bases between. The CDR3 DNA reads TGTGCCACACGAAGTGGGGATGGCTACACCTTC. Its translation is CATRSGDGYTF. The variable domain in full, with the rest retrieved from reference TRBV19 and TRBJ1-2, is DGGITQSPKYLFRKEGQNVTLSCEQNLNHDAMYWYRQDPGQGLRLIYYSQIVNDFQKGDIAEGYSVSREKKESFPLTVTSAQKNPTAFYLCATRSGDGYTFGSGTRLTVV.

This clonotype was seen many times. This rearrangement joins TRBV7-9 to TRBJ2-1, with a tentative D call TRBD1 (5 bases). Trimming took off 1 base at V and 5 bases at J, with 6 bases between the two ends. The V gene's germline CDR1 is SEHNR and CDR2 FQNEAQ (reference sequence). The CDR3 spans 13 residues. The CDR3 here is CASSLEGNNEQFF. CDR3 bases: TGTGCCAGCAGCTTAGAGGGGAACAATGAGCAGTTCTTC.

This clonotype has just a few counts. This chain uses TRBV7-2 with TRBJ2-1; weak D call: TRBD1 (6 bases). The CDR3 runs 13 residues. The ends were cut back, 5 bases at V and 8 bases at J, with 13 bases in the middle. CDR1 is SGHTA and CDR2 is FQGNSA in the germline V gene. CDR3 coding DNA: TGTGCCAGCAGCCCATCACAGGGAGATGAGCAGTTCTTC. This translates into CASSPSQGDEQFF. Full variable domain (missing parts from reference TRBV7-2 and TRBJ2-1): GAGVSQSPSNKVTEKGKDVELRCDPISGHTALYWYRQSLGQGLEFLIYFQGNSAPDKSGLPSDRFSAERTGGSVSTLTIQRTQQEDSAVYLCASSPSQGDEQFFGPGTRLTVL.

Only a few counts were recorded for this clonotype. The genes are TRBV18 and TRBJ2-2; no clear D gene. Germline assignment: CDR1 KGHSH and CDR2 LQKENI. The CDR3 covers 16 residues. Deletions cut 3 bases from V and 5 bases from J, with 16 bases between. DNA of the CDR3: TGTGCCAGCTCACCCGGGTGGAGCGTTCAAACCGGGGAGCTGTTTTTT. This translates into CASSPGWSVQTGELFF.